A single sample gave rise to the 30 T cell receptor beta chains below, sequenced in a study of shared clonotypes between healthy human individuals (dated by TCRdb to 2020 to 2022). Library creation used the immunoSEQ multiplex PCR assay. TCRdb took this table from immuneACCESS and kept in-frame rearrangements with V and J called. Such tables lack part of the clones; where checked against another copy, unresolved V genes explain under half of the gap, and the rest is unexplained. The sample yields 2.5 million or so clones; over 85% were counted once. The leading ten clones occupy 0.13% to 0.15% of the sample. The sequenced sample was naive CD4+ T cells sorted from blood. This specimen's cell subset or site label, per the study, means: CD45RA+ positively selected. Receptors originate from a man between 18 and 35 years old in good health.

The CDR3 loop reads CASSQVGLIQETQYF. The CDR3, as DNA: TGCGCCAGCAGCCAAGTAGGGCTGATCCAAGAGACCCAGTACTTC. The V gene is TRBV4-1, the J gene TRBJ2-5; no reliable D call. Trimming left V 1 base short and J 1 base short, with 10 bases between. There are 15 residues in the CDR3. The germline V gene has CDR1 MGHRA and CDR2 YSYEKL.

This rearrangement joins TRBV7-2 to TRBJ2-1, with D perhaps given as TRBD1 or TRBD2 (5 bases each). The CDR3 is made up of 13 amino acids. Germline-derived CDR1 and CDR2 are SGHTA and FQGNSA. V was trimmed by 1 base and J by 10 bases, leaving 11 bases between them. The CDR3 loop reads CASSLEVRDEQFF. The CDR3, as DNA: TGTGCCAGCAGCTTAGAAGTAAGGGACGAGCAGTTCTTC.

In its sample, this clone was seen a few times. V is TRBV9 and J is TRBJ2-2; D tentatively fits TRBD1 or TRBD2 (5 bases each). The CDR3 runs to 16 residues. V lost 5 bases and J lost 4, with 18 bases in between. Germline V CDR1 and CDR2: SGDLS, YYNGEE. The CDR3 nucleotides are TGTGCCAGCAGTGGGGGTGGCTCCCCCACCACCGGGGAGCTGTTTTTT. Its translation is CASSGGGSPTTGELFF.

J is TRBJ2-7 and V is TRBV6-1; possibly TRBD1 for D (5 bases). The germline V gene has CDR1 MNHNS and CDR2 SASEGT. V was cut by 6 bases and J by 3 bases, with 18 bases left in between. The CDR3 has 15 residues. CDR3 in amino acids: CASSVEAQGYYEQYF. CDR3 sequence (DNA): TGTGCCAGCAGCGTAGAAGCCCAGGGTTACTACGAGCAGTACTTC.

In nucleotides, the CDR3 is TGTGCCAGCAGCGGACTAGTTGACACCGGGGAGCTGTTTTTT. Protein product: CASSGLVDTGELFF. The genes are TRBV27 and TRBJ2-2; 7 bases map to TRBD2. This CDR3 contains 14 residues. The germline CDR1 and CDR2 sequences are MNHEY and SMNVEV (reference sequence). Unmatched junction bases numbered 4, after V lost 6 bases and J lost 3 bases.

This chain uses TRBV4-3 with TRBJ2-3; D is perhaps TRBD2 (5 bases). Germline V gives CDR1 LGHNA, CDR2 YSLEER. The V gene lost 2 bases and the J gene lost 0 bases, with 15 bases spanning the gap. This CDR3 comprises 17 residues. The CDR3 region is CASSQTWNGGSTDTQYF. In nucleotides, the CDR3 is TGCGCCAGCAGCCAAACTTGGAACGGCGGGAGCACAGATACGCAGTATTTT.

The chain uses TRBV4-1 and TRBJ1-2; D might be TRBD1 (5 bases). Per germline, CDR1 MGHRA and CDR2 YSYEKL. Trimming pared 0 bases from V and 5 bases from J, leaving 16 bases between. The CDR3 spans 16 residues. CDR3 bases: TGCGCCAGCAGCCAAGATCTTCAGGGTGCGGGGTATGGCTACACCTTC. It is translated as CASSQDLQGAGYGYTF.

Points on this clone: The sample carries other DNA sequences with the same CDR3. V is TRBV11-2 and J is TRBJ2-7; D is perhaps TRBD1 (6 bases). CDR3 length equals 13 residues. V was cut by 6 bases and J by 4 bases, with 13 bases left in between. The germline V gene has CDR1 SGHAT and CDR2 FQNNGV. The CDR3 protein is CASSPDRVYEQYF. DNA of the CDR3: TGTGCCAGCAGTCCGGACAGAGTTTACGAGCAGTACTTC.

This clone was counted a single time. The chain's CDR3 is CASSRGQGVSYEQYF. In nucleotides, the CDR3 is TGTGCCAGCAGCCGGGGACAGGGGGTGTCCTACGAGCAGTACTTC. The J gene is TRBJ2-7, the V gene TRBV6-6; 11 bases align to TRBD1. V trimming: 6 bases; J trimming: 1 base; junction bases outside the gene matches: 5. Germline CDR1 reads MNHNY; CDR2 reads SVGAGI (reference sequence). This CDR3 region has 15 residues.

The J gene is TRBJ2-7, the V gene TRBV5-1; D call uncertain. The CDR3 contains 14 residues. Germline V CDR1 and CDR2: SGHRS, YFSETQ. V lost 7 bases to trimming and J lost 0 bases, with 14 bases between them. Here the CDR3 DNA reads TGCGCCAGCGGAATAAGGCAGAGCTCCTACGAGCAGTACTTC. Its protein product is CASGIRQSSYEQYF.

The V call is TRBV5-1, the J call TRBJ1-1; tentatively, D is TRBD1 (5 bases). Germline V gene sequence: CDR1 SGHRS, CDR2 YFSETQ. Trimming removed 0 bases from V and 1 base from J, with 10 bases in between. The CDR3 length is 15 residues. The CDR3 sequence is CASSLVPGTNTEAFF. DNA for the CDR3: TGCGCCAGCAGCTTGGTTCCAGGGACGAACACTGAAGCTTTCTTT.

The chain couples TRBV16 to TRBJ1-3, with 8 bases identical to TRBD1. The germline V gene encodes CDR1 KGHSY and CDR2 FQNENV. J gave up 0 bases and V 2 bases, and 3 bases lay outside the gene matches. The CDR3 covers 16 residues. CDR3 DNA sequence: TGTGCCAGCAGCCAAGGGACAGGAAACTCTGGAAACACCATATATTTT. This gives the protein CASSQGTGNSGNTIYF.

The rearrangement links TRBV7-2 to TRBJ1-2; 8 bases match TRBD1. Germline V CDR1 and CDR2: SGHTA, FQGNSA. The trim removed 3 bases at V and 8 bases at J, leaving 2 bases unmatched. The CDR3 is 12 residues long. In DNA form, the CDR3 reads TGTGCCAGCAGCTTCCGACAGGGGGGCTACACCTTC. Protein: CASSFRQGGYTF.

The table lists this clone with a count of one. The V gene is TRBV30, the J gene TRBJ1-2; D unclear. This CDR3 region has 14 residues. The V gene's germline CDR1 is GTSNPN and CDR2 SVGIG (reference sequence). V gave up 5 bases and J gave up 4 bases, with 17 bases separating them. In nucleotides, the CDR3 is TGTGCCTGGTCGGGGAACAACGCCCTCTATGGCTACACCTTC. Residues: CAWSGNNALYGYTF.

The chain couples TRBV19 to TRBJ2-7; D is ambiguous. The V end lost 4 bases, the J end lost 6 bases, and 10 bases lay between the germline ends. The length of the CDR3 is 12 residues. The V gene's germline CDR1 is LNHDA and CDR2 SQIVND (reference sequence). The CDR3 sequence is CASSNTPGEQYF. CDR3 sequence (DNA): TGTGCCAGTAGTAACACCCCTGGCGAGCAGTACTTC.

The rearrangement uses TRBV10-3 and TRBJ1-6; D gene uncertain. V gave up 3 bases and J gave up 9 bases, with 12 bases separating them. Germline CDR1 reads ENHRY; CDR2 reads SYGVKD. The CDR3 covers 14 residues. CDR3 bases: TGTGCCATCAGTGATAACGCGGAGCGTTCACCCCTCCACTTT. This codes for CAISDNAERSPLHF.

The chain carries TRBV2 and TRBJ1-2, with no clear D. V was shortened by 0 bases and J by 8 bases, with 13 bases between the two germline ends. The CDR3 is 14 amino acids. Germline V CDR1 and CDR2: SNHLY, FYNNEI. As DNA, the CDR3 is TGTGCCAGCAGTGAAGCGCTTACAGCTGGGGGCTACACCTTC. Protein: CASSEALTAGGYTF.

Note on this clone: The same CDR3 is also encoded by other DNA sequences in this sample. The chain employs TRBV30 and TRBJ2-3; D not certain. CDR3 length equals 11 residues. Germline CDR1 and CDR2: GTSNPN and SVGIG (reference sequence). The germline V and J ends were trimmed by 2 bases and 3 bases, with 3 bases remaining between them. The CDR3 protein is CAWSLTDTQYF. As DNA, the CDR3 is TGTGCCTGGAGTTTAACAGATACGCAGTATTTT.

The J gene is TRBJ2-7, the V gene TRBV18; D remains unclear. Trimming took 3 bases from V and 3 from J, leaving 9 bases between them. The CDR3 sequence is 13 residues long. The germline V gene has CDR1 KGHSH and CDR2 LQKENI. CDR3 residues: CASSPTTRYEQYF. In DNA, the CDR3 is TGTGCCAGCTCACCCACGACACGCTACGAGCAGTACTTC. Supplemented by reference TRBV18 and TRBJ2-7, the full variable domain reads NAGVMQNPRHLVRRRGQEARLRCSPMKGHSHVYWYRQLPEEGLKFMVYLQKENIIDESGMPKERFSAEFPKEGPSILRIQQVVRGDSAAYFCASSPTTRYEQYFGPGTRLTVT.

This chain links TRBV20-1 with TRBJ2-1; 8 nucleotides align to TRBD2. The CDR3 runs 11 residues. The V segment lost 5 bases and the J segment 8 bases; nucleotides outside the gene matches: 2. Germline loops: CDR1 DFQATT, CDR2 SNEGSKA (reference sequence). The DNA of the CDR3 is TGCAGTGCTCGGGAGGGCTATGAGCAGTTCTTC. Translating gives CSAREGYEQFF.

J is TRBJ2-7 and V is TRBV5-1, with no clear D. The germline gives CDR1 SGHRS, CDR2 YFSETQ. The CDR3 consists of 13 residues. Trimming cost V 0 bases and J 2 bases, with 6 bases left between them. CDR3: CASSLAVAYEQYF. DNA of the CDR3: TGCGCCAGCAGCTTGGCCGTAGCCTACGAGCAGTACTTC.

The chain couples TRBV10-2 to TRBJ1-2, with no clear D. The CDR3 is 14 residues long. In germline, CDR1 is WSHSY, CDR2 SAAADI. Deletions cut 1 base from V and 5 bases from J, with 11 bases between. The CDR3 DNA is TGCGCCAGCAGTGAGTGGGTTGTATTTTATGGCTACACCTTC. Translated: CASSEWVVFYGYTF.

This chain links TRBV9 with TRBJ1-1; TRBD1 matches at 9 bases. Germline assignment: CDR1 SGDLS and CDR2 YYNGEE. The CDR3 runs 15 residues. V shed 0 bases, J shed 6 bases, and the junction held 6 bases outside the gene matches. The chain's CDR3 is CASSVVDRGSAEAFF. The CDR3 DNA sequence: TGTGCCAGCAGCGTAGTTGACAGGGGGAGTGCTGAAGCTTTCTTT.

The chain employs TRBV18 and TRBJ1-2; D not resolved. Trimming removed 3 bases at V and 5 bases at J, with 10 bases between. This CDR3 has 13 residues. From germline, CDR1 is KGHSH and CDR2 LQKENI. The CDR3 bases are TGTGCCAGCTCACCTGTCAGCTGGTATGGCTACACCTTC. Its protein product is CASSPVSWYGYTF.

The gene calls are TRBV10-2 and TRBJ1-1, with 7 positions matching TRBD1. Germline V gene lookup returns CDR1 WSHSY and CDR2 SAAADI. Unmatched junction bases numbered 4, after V lost 6 bases and J lost 0 bases. The CDR3 is 14 amino acids. The DNA for the CDR3 is TGCGCCAGCAGGCCAGACAGGGTGAACACTGAAGCTTTCTTT. This encodes CASRPDRVNTEAFF.

The chain is built from TRBV19 and TRBJ2-1; the match to TRBD1 covers 7 bases. The V segment lost 4 bases and the J segment 0 bases; nucleotides outside the gene matches: 6. Germline lookup yields CDR1 LNHDA and CDR2 SQIVND (reference sequence). This CDR3 comprises 16 residues. The CDR3 is CASSRQGRGSYNEQFF. The CDR3 DNA reads TGTGCCAGTAGTAGACAGGGTCGGGGCTCCTACAATGAGCAGTTCTTC.

The chain links TRBV18 to TRBJ2-1, with a weak D call TRBD2 (6 bases). Germline CDR1 is KGHSH and CDR2 is LQKENI. V lost 4 bases and J lost 8, with 21 bases in between. CDR3 length equals 16 residues. This chain's CDR3 is CASSLLSGTPVDEQFF. CDR3 nucleotide sequence: TGTGCCAGCTCACTACTTTCCGGGACTCCAGTGGATGAGCAGTTCTTC.

The V gene is TRBV6-5, the J gene TRBJ2-1; 7 nucleotides align to TRBD2. This CDR3 region has 14 residues. J gave up 1 base and V 7 bases, and 4 bases lay outside the gene matches. Germline CDR1 and CDR2: MNHEY and SVGAGI. The CDR3 region is CASNPGLSYNEQFF. In nucleotides, the CDR3 is TGTGCCAGCAATCCGGGACTATCCTACAATGAGCAGTTCTTC.

The chain links TRBV28 to TRBJ2-4; maybe TRBD2 (6 bases). Germline V gene data show CDR1 as MDHEN and CDR2 as SYDVKM. The CDR3 sequence is 14 residues long. V gave up 6 bases and J gave up 5 bases, with 14 bases separating them. CDR3: CASRGTPPENIQYF. In DNA, the CDR3 is TGTGCCAGCAGGGGGACTCCCCCAGAAAACATTCAGTACTTC.

The V gene is TRBV5-1, the J gene TRBJ2-6; D is unresolved. From germline, CDR1 is SGHRS and CDR2 YFSETQ. Trimming removed 6 bases at V and 0 bases at J, with 13 bases between. The CDR3 totals 16 residues. CDR3 residues: CASILTPSSGANVLTF. The CDR3 nucleotides read TGCGCCAGCATCCTGACCCCGAGCTCTGGGGCCAACGTCCTGACTTTC.